These T cell receptor beta chains were read from a single sample in a study of blood T cell repertoires in COVID-19. Method: immunoSEQ multiplex PCR; TCRdb's copy keeps in-frame clones and lacks some. The sample yields under 200,000 clones, around nine tenths seen once. Sequenced input: peripheral blood. The receptors here all came from a man between 65 and 85 years old with acute or convalescent COVID-19. CDR3s include the opening cysteine and the closing phenylalanine or tryptophan. D genes are given only for firm matches. The size field is filled for only some rows; it gives once, few, many or a size class.

>TRBJ1-2|TRBV12-3/TRBV12-4|12|NA|NA
CASSEGVYGYTF
TGTGCCAGCAGTGAAGGGGTTTATGGCTACACCTTC
>TRBJ2-1|TRBV19|15|NA|TRBD2
CASSIDSGVYNEQFF
TGTGCCAGTAGTATCGATAGCGGGGTGTACAATGAGCAGTTCTTC
>TRBJ1-3|TRBV28|14|NA|TRBD1
CASSSRGTGNTIYF
TGTGCCAGCAGTTCCAGGGGGACTGGAAACACCATATATTTT
>TRBJ2-1|TRBV3-1/TRBV3-2|13|NA|NA
CASSQAGYNEQFF
TGTGCCAGCAGCCAAGCAGGCTACAATGAGCAGTTCTTC
>TRBJ2-7|TRBV6-6|13|NA|NA
CASSEGFSYEQYF
TGTGCCAGCAGTGAGGGTTTCTCCTACGAGCAGTACTTC
>TRBJ2-1|TRBV19|14|NA|NA
CASSLGQSREQQFF
TGTGCCAGTAGTTTAGGACAGAGTAGAGAGCAGCAGTTCTTC
>TRBJ2-7|TRBV19|14|few|NA
CASLGAGILYEQYF
TGTGCCAGTCTAGGGGCAGGGATCCTCTACGAGCAGTACTTC
>TRBJ1-5|TRBV5-8|14|NA|TRBD1
CASSPGQGDQPQHF
TGTGCCAGCAGCCCGGGACAGGGCGATCAGCCCCAGCATTTT
>TRBJ1-2|TRBV11-2|12|NA|NA
CASSLSLYGYTF
TGTGCCAGCAGCTTATCCCTCTACGGCTACACCTTC
>TRBJ1-6|TRBV9|15|NA|NA
CASSVAGRGYSPLHF
TGTGCCAGCAGCGTAGCCGGCAGGGGTTATTCACCCCTCCACTTT
>TRBJ1-5|TRBV18|15|NA|NA
CASSPWGGSNQPQHF
TGTGCCAGCTCACCTTGGGGGGGAAGCAATCAGCCCCAGCATTTT
>TRBJ1-1|TRBV19|14|few|NA
CATRDMELNTEAFF
TGTGCCACTCGGGACATGGAATTGAACACTGAAGCTTTCTTT
>TRBJ2-2|TRBV2|21|NA|TRBD1
CASSERGPSSRGQLKTGELFF
TGTGCCAGCAGTGAAAGGGGACCGAGCAGTAGGGGGCAACTAAAAACCGGGGAGCTGTTTTTT
>TRBJ2-1|TRBV5-1|12|NA|NA
CASTRDYNEQFF
TGCGCCAGCACCCGGGACTACAATGAGCAGTTCTTC
>TRBJ2-2|TRBV10-1|14|NA|NA
CASSDGGSAGELFF
TGCGCCAGCAGTGATGGGGGGTCCGCCGGGGAGCTGTTTTTT
>TRBJ1-5|TRBV6-5|15|NA|NA
CASSSWGGADQPQHF
TGTGCCAGCAGCTCCTGGGGGGGGGCGGATCAGCCCCAGCATTTT
>TRBJ1-5|TRBV15|18|few|TRBD1
CATSRDQDREIKWQPQHF
TGTGCCACCAGCAGAGATCAGGACAGGGAAATTAAATGGCAGCCCCAGCATTTT
>TRBJ2-7|TRBV7-8|15|NA|TRBD1
CASSPQGQGDHEQYF
TGTGCCAGCAGCCCGCAGGGACAGGGGGACCACGAGCAGTACTTC
>TRBJ1-2|TRBV18|14|NA|TRBD1
CASSPTGGQGGYTF
TGTGCCAGCTCACCAACAGGGGGGCAAGGTGGCTACACCTTC
>TRBJ2-1|TRBV7-3|14|NA|NA
CASSETGTHNEQFF
TGTGCCAGCAGCGAAACCGGGACTCACAATGAGCAGTTCTTC
>TRBJ2-2|TRBV2|15|NA|NA
CASRLQGGDTGELFF
TGTGCCAGCAGATTACAAGGGGGAGACACCGGGGAGCTGTTTTTT
>TRBJ1-6|TRBV6-6|15|NA|NA
CASSSRGEVMSPLHF
TGTGCCAGCAGTAGCCGTGGAGAGGTGATGTCACCCCTCCACTTT
>TRBJ2-7|TRBV9|14|NA|NA
CASSPQDRAYEQYF
TGTGCCAGCAGCCCTCAGGACAGAGCCTACGAGCAGTACTTC
>TRBJ2-5|TRBV7-9|13|NA|NA
CASVRGGGETQYF
TGTGCCAGCGTCCGGGGAGGCGGGGAGACCCAGTACTTC
>TRBJ2-3|TRBV28|14|NA|NA
CASTVLAGGDTQYF
TGTGCCAGCACCGTACTGGCGGGCGGGGATACGCAGTATTTT
>TRBJ1-2|TRBV28|15|NA|TRBD1
CASRPWTGGNYGYTF
TGTGCCAGCAGACCCTGGACAGGGGGAAACTATGGCTACACCTTC
>TRBJ1-4|TRBV5-4|15|NA|TRBD1
CASSFPGDRSKKLFF
TGTGCCAGCAGCTTCCCTGGGGACAGATCAAAAAAACTGTTTTTT
>TRBJ1-2|TRBV24-1|14|NA|NA
CATSDPQGLYGYTF
TGTGCCACCAGTGATCCTCAGGGACTCTATGGCTACACCTTC
>TRBJ1-5|TRBV4-1|21|NA|TRBD1
CASSPSTLPGQGKGSNQPQHF
TGCGCCAGCAGCCCTTCAACTCTTCCGGGACAGGGGAAGGGAAGCAATCAGCCCCAGCATTTT
>TRBJ2-7|TRBV27|15|NA|NA
CASRMRRDAPYEQYF
TGTGCCAGCAGAATGAGGCGGGACGCCCCCTACGAGCAGTACTTC